This TCR beta chain stems from a study of spatial heterogeneity in lung cancer. Study results and caveats: More often at tumor resection than at routine follow-up, ubiquitous expanded tumor TCRs were detected in the blood.

V shed 5 bases and J shed 0 bases, with 6 bases lying between them. Germline V gene data show CDR1 as SGHKS and CDR2 as YYEKEE (reference sequence). The CDR3 totals 13 residues. This clonotype has a count of ten or more. The antigen remains undetermined. TCRdb used MiXCR to reprocess the 5' RACE reads, holding one entry per CDR3 protein. The table lists about 22,000 distinct CDR3 sequences, 4.6% of them singletons. The time point denotes: sample taken at primary tumor resection. No cell sorting; template was whole RNA from tumor, lung tissue or PBMC. Samples were obtained from some 70 donors, all untreated early-stage non-small cell lung cancer patients.

The sequencing used PBMCs, collected at surgery. The sequence was collected from a male donor with early-stage non-small cell lung cancer. V usage is TRBV5-5 and J usage is TRBJ1-5; D is undetermined. CDR3 nucleotide sequence: TGTGCCAGCAGTACGTATAGCAATCAGCCCCAGCATTTT. Translated: CASSTYSNQPQHF.